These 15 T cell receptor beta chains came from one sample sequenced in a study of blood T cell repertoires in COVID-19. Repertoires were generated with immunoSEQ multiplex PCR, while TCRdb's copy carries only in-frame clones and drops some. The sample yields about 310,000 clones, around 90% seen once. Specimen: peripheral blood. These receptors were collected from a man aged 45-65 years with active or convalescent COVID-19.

CDR3 nucleotides: TGCGCCAGCAGCCAAGATTTCCAGGGTGTCAGGCCCCTCCACTTT. Its translation: CASSQDFQGVRPLHF. The rearrangement links TRBV4-1 to TRBJ1-6; TRBD1 is a possible D gene (5 bases). The V end was cut by 0 bases, the J end by 13 bases, with 16 bases between. The CDR3 has 15 residues. CDR1 and CDR2 from the germline V gene are MGHRA and YSYEKL.

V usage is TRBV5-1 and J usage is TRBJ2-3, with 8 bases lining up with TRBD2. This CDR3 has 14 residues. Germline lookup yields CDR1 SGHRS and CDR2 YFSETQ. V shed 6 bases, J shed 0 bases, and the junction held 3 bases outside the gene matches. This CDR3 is CASNSGASTDTQYF. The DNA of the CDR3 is TGCGCCAGCAATAGCGGGGCGAGCACAGATACGCAGTATTTT.

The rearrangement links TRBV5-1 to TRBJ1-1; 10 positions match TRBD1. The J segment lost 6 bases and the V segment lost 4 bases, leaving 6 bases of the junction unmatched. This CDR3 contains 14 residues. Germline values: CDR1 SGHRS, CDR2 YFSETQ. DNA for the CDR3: TGCGCCAGCAGCCGTGGGACAGGGGTCGCTGAAGCTTTCTTT. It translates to CASSRGTGVAEAFF.

CDR3: CATHQQMNTEAFF. The CDR3 bases are TGTGCCACCCACCAACAGATGAACACTGAAGCTTTCTTT. The J gene is TRBJ1-1, the V gene TRBV6-5; D ambiguous. This CDR3 contains 13 residues. V lost 10 bases, J lost 0 bases, and 12 bases lay in between. Germline CDR1 is MNHEY and CDR2 is SVGAGI.

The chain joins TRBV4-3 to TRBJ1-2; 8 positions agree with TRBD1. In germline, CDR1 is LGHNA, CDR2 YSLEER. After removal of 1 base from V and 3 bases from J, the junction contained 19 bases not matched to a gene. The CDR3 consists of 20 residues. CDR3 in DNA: TGCGCCAGCAGCCAAGGCAGGGGGCCGCGTCTCCTCCCCTCTTACTATGGCTACACCTTC. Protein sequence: CASSQGRGPRLLPSYYGYTF.

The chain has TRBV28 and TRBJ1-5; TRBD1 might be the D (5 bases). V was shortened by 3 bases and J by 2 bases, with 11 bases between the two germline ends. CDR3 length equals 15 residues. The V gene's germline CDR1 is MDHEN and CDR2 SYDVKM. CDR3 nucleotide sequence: TGTGCCAGCAGTTTGACCGGGACTGGCAATCAGCCCCAGCATTTT. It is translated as CASSLTGTGNQPQHF.

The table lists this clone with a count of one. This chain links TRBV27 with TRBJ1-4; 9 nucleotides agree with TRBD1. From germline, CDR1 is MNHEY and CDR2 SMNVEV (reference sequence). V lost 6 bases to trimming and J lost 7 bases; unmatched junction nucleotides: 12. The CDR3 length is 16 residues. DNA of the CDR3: TGTGCCAGCAGCTTCATCGGACAGGGGAGAGTTGAAAAACTGTTTTTT. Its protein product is CASSFIGQGRVEKLFF.

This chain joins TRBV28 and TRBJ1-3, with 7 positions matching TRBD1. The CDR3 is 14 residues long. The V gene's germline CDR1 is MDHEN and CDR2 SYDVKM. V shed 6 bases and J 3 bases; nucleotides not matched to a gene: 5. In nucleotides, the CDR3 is TGTGCCAGCAGCCCAGACAGGGATGGAAACACCATATATTTT. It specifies CASSPDRDGNTIYF.

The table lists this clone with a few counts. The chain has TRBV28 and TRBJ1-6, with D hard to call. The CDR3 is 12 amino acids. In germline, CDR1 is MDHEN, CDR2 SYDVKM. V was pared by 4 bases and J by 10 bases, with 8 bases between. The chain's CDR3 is CASSWAPSPLHF. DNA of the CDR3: TGTGCCAGCAGTTGGGCCCCATCACCCCTCCACTTT. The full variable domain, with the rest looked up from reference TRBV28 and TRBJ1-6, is DVKVTQSSRYLVKRTGEKVFLECVQDMDHENMFWYRQDPGLGLRLIYFSYDVKMKEKGDIPEGYSVSREKKERFSLILESASTNQTSMYLCASSWAPSPLHFGNGTRLTVT.

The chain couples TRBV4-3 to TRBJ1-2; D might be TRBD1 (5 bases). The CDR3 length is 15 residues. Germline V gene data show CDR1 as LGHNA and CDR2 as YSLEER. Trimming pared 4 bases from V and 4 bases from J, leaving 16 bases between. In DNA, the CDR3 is TGCGCCAGCAGCCGCCAAGTTGGTCAGGGCTATGGCTACACCTTC. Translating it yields CASSRQVGQGYGYTF.

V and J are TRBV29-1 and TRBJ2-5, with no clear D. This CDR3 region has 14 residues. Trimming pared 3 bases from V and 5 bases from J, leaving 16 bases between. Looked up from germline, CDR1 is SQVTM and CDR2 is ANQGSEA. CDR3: CSVEMADTWETQYF. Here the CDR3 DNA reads TGCAGCGTTGAGATGGCAGACACTTGGGAGACCCAGTACTTC. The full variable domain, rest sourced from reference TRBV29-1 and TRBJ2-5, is SAVISQKPSRDICQRGTSLTIQCQVDSQVTMMFWYRQQPGQSLTLIATANQGSEATYESGFVIDKFPISRPNLTFSTLTVSNMSPEDSSIYLCSVEMADTWETQYFGPGTRLLVL.

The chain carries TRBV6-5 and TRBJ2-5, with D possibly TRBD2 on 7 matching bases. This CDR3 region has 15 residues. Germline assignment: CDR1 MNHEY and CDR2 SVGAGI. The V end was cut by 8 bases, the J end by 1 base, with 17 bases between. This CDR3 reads CASGRAGESQETQYF. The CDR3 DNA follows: TGTGCCAGCGGGAGGGCAGGGGAATCCCAAGAGACCCAGTACTTC.

CDR3 sequence: CASSSSPGTGEYNEQFF. CDR3 nucleotide sequence: TGCGCCAGCAGCTCATCACCCGGGACAGGGGAATACAATGAGCAGTTCTTC. The rearrangement links TRBV5-1 to TRBJ2-1; 10 positions match TRBD1. V lost 3 bases and J lost 4; bases outside the gene matches: 10. The CDR3 sequence is 17 residues long. Germline assignment: CDR1 SGHRS and CDR2 YFSETQ.

The CDR3 coding sequence is TGTGCCAGCAGCTCCAGCAGGCAAGAGACCCAGTACTTC. Protein sequence: CASSSSRQETQYF. The chain is built from TRBV7-2 and TRBJ2-5; D is unclear. The CDR3 totals 13 residues. Germline V gene sequence: CDR1 SGHTA, CDR2 FQGNSA. The V gene lost 4 bases and the J gene lost 2 bases, with 8 bases spanning the gap.

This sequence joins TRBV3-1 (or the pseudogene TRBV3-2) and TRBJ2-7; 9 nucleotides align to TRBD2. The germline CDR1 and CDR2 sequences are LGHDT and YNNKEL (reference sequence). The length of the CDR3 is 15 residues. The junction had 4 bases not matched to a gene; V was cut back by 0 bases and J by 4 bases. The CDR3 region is CASSQDTSGPYEQYF. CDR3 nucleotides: TGTGCCAGCAGCCAAGACACTAGCGGGCCATACGAGCAGTACTTC.